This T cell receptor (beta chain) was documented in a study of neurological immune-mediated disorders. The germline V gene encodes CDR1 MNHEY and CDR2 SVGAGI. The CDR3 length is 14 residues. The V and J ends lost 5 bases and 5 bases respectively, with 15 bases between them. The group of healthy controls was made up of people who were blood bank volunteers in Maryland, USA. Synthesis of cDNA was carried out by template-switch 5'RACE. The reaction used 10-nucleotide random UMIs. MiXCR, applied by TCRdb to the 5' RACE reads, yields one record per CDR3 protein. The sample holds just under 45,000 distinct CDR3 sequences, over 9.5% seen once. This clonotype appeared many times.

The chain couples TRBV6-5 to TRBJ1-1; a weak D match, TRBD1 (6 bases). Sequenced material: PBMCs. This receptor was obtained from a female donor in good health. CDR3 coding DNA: TGTGCCAGCAGTACTACACAGGGCTTGACTGAAGCTTTCTTT. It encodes CASSTTQGLTEAFF.